The 12 T cell receptor beta chains given below trace back to one sample, sequenced in a study of blood T cell repertoires in COVID-19. The assay was immunoSEQ multiplex PCR, and TCRdb's table has in-frame clones only and misses some. The sample includes roughly 200,000 clones, roughly 85% seen only once; the top ten take roughly a sixth. Sequenced sample: PBMCs or T cells enriched from blood (not recorded which). Receptors originate from a middle-aged man who had recovered from COVID-19.

The rearrangement joins TRBV10-3 to TRBJ2-5; maybe TRBD1 (5 bases). The germline V gene encodes CDR1 ENHRY and CDR2 SYGVKD. This CDR3 comprises 12 residues. V was cut by 5 bases and J by 8 bases, with 12 bases left in between. For the CDR3, the DNA is TGTGCCATCAGTATTGCAGGGCCCACCCAGTACTTC. Its protein is CAISIAGPTQYF.

This clone was seen once. The chain combines TRBV10-3 with TRBJ2-7; 7 bases map to TRBD1. The V gene's germline CDR1 is ENHRY and CDR2 SYGVKD. The CDR3 covers 14 residues. With 0 bases clipped from V and 5 bases from J, the junction kept 4 bases outside the gene matches. In nucleotides, the CDR3 is TGTGCCATCAGTGAGTCGACAGGGCCCGACGAGCAGTACTTC. It translates to CAISESTGPDEQYF.

V and J are TRBV5-6 and TRBJ2-1, with 12 bases fitting TRBD2. CDR1 SGHDT and CDR2 YYEEEE come from the germline V gene. Trimming at V came to 2 bases and at J to 1 base, leaving 4 bases not matched to a gene. The CDR3 extends over 17 amino acids. This CDR3 reads CASSLASGRGSYNEQFF. DNA for the CDR3: TGTGCCAGCAGCTTAGCTAGCGGGAGGGGATCCTACAATGAGCAGTTCTTC.

The rearrangement uses TRBV14 and TRBJ2-7; 9 bases are a match to TRBD2. The V and J ends lost 4 bases and 3 bases, in that order; junction bases with no gene match: 10. This CDR3 is built from 16 residues. Germline V gene sequence: CDR1 SGHDN, CDR2 FVKESK. The CDR3 spells CASSPLELAGGYEQYF. CDR3 in DNA: TGTGCCAGCAGCCCCCTGGAACTAGCGGGCGGCTACGAGCAGTACTTC.

The J gene is TRBJ2-1, the V gene TRBV9; 8 bases align to TRBD2. There are 14 residues in the CDR3. The trim removed 3 bases at V and 7 bases at J, leaving 6 bases unmatched. In germline, CDR1 is SGDLS, CDR2 YYNGEE. DNA of the CDR3: TGTGCCAGCAGCGAAGCGGGAGTCGGTAATGAGCAGTTCTTC. This sequence encodes CASSEAGVGNEQFF.

This sequence joins TRBV29-1 and TRBJ2-7; D is perhaps TRBD1 (6 bases). Germline assignment: CDR1 SQVTM and CDR2 ANQGSEA. The CDR3 has 13 amino acids. Trimming shortened V by 4 bases and J by 5 bases, and 15 bases separated the two germline ends. CDR3 amino acids: CSVVGRGHHEQYF. The CDR3 DNA reads as TGCAGCGTTGTTGGCAGGGGACACCACGAGCAGTACTTC.

The CDR3 loop reads CASSFKTGLAGESEQFF. The CDR3 DNA reads TGTGCCAGCAGCTTTAAGACGGGACTAGCGGGAGAAAGTGAGCAGTTCTTC. V usage is TRBV11-3 and J usage is TRBJ2-1, with TRBD2 matching over 14 bases. In germline, CDR1 is SGHNT, CDR2 YENEEA. This CDR3 contains 17 residues. Unmatched junction bases numbered 10, after V lost 3 bases and J lost 9 bases. Full variable domain (outside the CDR3, taken from reference TRBV11-3 and TRBJ2-1): EAGVVQSPRYKIIEKKQPVAFWCNPISGHNTLYWYLQNLGQGPELLIRYENEEAVDDSQLPKDRFSAERLKGVDSTLKIQPAELGDSAVYLCASSFKTGLAGESEQFFGPGTRLTVL.

The chain uses TRBV13 and TRBJ2-7; 10 nucleotides match TRBD2. CDR3 length equals 17 residues. V was pared by 6 bases and J by 1 base, with 12 bases of the junction left unmatched. The germline gives CDR1 PRHDT, CDR2 FYEKMQ (reference sequence). In nucleotides, the CDR3 is TGTGCCAGCAGATCATCCGGGCGGACTAGCGGATCCTACGAGCAGTACTTC. This translates into CASRSSGRTSGSYEQYF. The entire variable domain, with the rest obtained from reference TRBV13 and TRBJ2-7, is as follows: AAGVIQSPRHLIKEKRETATLKCYPIPRHDTVYWYQQGPGQDPQFLISFYEKMQSDKGSIPDRFSAQQFSDYHSELNMSSLELGDSALYFCASRSSGRTSGSYEQYFGPGTRLTVT.

J is TRBJ2-3 and V is TRBV7-3; TRBD2 might be the D (6 bases). Germline CDR1 reads SGHTA; CDR2 reads FQGTGA. This CDR3 has 17 residues. The V gene lost 5 bases and the J gene lost 0 bases, with 18 bases spanning the gap. The CDR3 region is CASSQTRDLTSTDTQYF. Here the CDR3 DNA reads TGTGCCAGCAGCCAGACCCGGGACTTAACTAGCACAGATACGCAGTATTTT.

This clone has more than one count but fewer than ten. The chain has TRBV6-5 and TRBJ1-3; possible D gene TRBD1, 5 bases. This CDR3 is built from 13 residues. Trimming removed 6 bases from V and 0 bases from J, with 6 bases in between. Germline CDR1 and CDR2: MNHEY and SVGAGI. CDR3 nucleotide sequence: TGTGCCAGCAGGGACATCTCTGGAAACACCATATATTTT. Encoded protein: CASRDISGNTIYF.

The rearrangement joins TRBV11-2 to TRBJ1-1; 8 nucleotides align to TRBD1. Germline V gene data show CDR1 as SGHAT and CDR2 as FQNNGV. This CDR3 comprises 15 residues. The ends lost 1 base at V and 1 base at J; junction bases unmatched: 2. The CDR3 DNA is TGTGCCAGCAGCTTAGGTGGGACAGGGAACACTGAAGCTTTCTTT. Protein sequence: CASSLGGTGNTEAFF. Variable domain in full (rest from reference TRBV11-2 and TRBJ1-1): EAGVAQSPRYKIIEKRQSVAFWCNPISGHATLYWYQQILGQGPKLLIQFQNNGVVDDSQLPKDRFSAERLKGVDSTLKIQPAKLEDSAVYLCASSLGGTGNTEAFFGQGTRLTVV.

This chain joins TRBV5-1 and TRBJ1-5; 10 positions agree with TRBD1. This CDR3 is built from 17 residues. J was trimmed by 6 bases and V by 4 bases; bases with no gene match: 13. Germline V gene data show CDR1 as SGHRS and CDR2 as YFSETQ. CDR3 bases: TGCGCCAGCAGCCGAGACAGGGGGCGCGGGAAGAGTCAGCCCCAGCATTTT. Protein product: CASSRDRGRGKSQPQHF.